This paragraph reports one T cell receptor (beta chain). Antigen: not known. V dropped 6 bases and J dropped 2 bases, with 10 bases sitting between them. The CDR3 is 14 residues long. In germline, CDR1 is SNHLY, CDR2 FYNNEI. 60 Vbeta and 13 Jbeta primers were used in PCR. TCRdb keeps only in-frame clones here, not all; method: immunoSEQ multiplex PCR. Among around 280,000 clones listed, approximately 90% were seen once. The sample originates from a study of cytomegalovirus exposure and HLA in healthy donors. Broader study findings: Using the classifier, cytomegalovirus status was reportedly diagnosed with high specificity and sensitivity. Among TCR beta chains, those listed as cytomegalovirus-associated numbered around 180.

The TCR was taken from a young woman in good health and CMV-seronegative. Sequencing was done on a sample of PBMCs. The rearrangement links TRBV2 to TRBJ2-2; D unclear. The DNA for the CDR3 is TGTGCCAGCAGCTTGTCCAGAAACACCGGGGAGCTGTTTTTT. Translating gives CASSLSRNTGELFF. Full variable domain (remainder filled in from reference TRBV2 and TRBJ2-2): EPEVTQTPSHQVTQMGQEVILRCVPISNHLYFYWYRQILGQKVEFLVSFYNNEISEKSEIFDDQFSVERPDGSNFTLKIRSTKLEDSAMYFCASSLSRNTGELFFGEGSRLTVL.